Listed here is a single T cell receptor (beta chain). Profiling relied on immunoSEQ multiplex PCR, and the TCRdb table lists in-frame clones only, not all of them. The sample has nearly 55,000 clones, almost 85% seen once. V shed 7 bases and J shed 6 bases, with 12 bases lying between them. The germline gives CDR1 MNHEY, CDR2 SVGAGI. The CDR3 is 12 residues long. This entry comes from a study of OX40 agonist ivuxolimab in advanced cancers. This chain uses TRBV6-5 with TRBJ1-2; maybe TRBD1 (5 bases). The sequence came from an adult with an advanced solid tumor such as melanoma, head and neck, liver or kidney cancer. Sequenced here: CD4+ or CD8+ T cells sorted from blood, sampled in a trial of the OX40 agonist ivuxolimab. The CDR3 sequence: CASTSGTHGYTF. CDR3 coding DNA: TGTGCCAGCACTTCAGGGACTCATGGCTACACCTTC.